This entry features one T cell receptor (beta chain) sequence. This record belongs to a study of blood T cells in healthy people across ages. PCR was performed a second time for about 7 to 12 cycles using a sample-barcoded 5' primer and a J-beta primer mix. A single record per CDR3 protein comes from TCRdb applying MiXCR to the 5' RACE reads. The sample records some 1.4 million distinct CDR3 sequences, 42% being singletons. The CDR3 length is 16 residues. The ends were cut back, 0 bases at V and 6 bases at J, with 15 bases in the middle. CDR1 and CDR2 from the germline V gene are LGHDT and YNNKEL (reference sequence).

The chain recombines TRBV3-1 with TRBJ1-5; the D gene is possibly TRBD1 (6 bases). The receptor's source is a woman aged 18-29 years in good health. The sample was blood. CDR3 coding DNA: TGTGCCAGCAGCCAAGATAGTACACCCAGGGGTCAGCCCCAGCATTTT. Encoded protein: CASSQDSTPRGQPQHF.